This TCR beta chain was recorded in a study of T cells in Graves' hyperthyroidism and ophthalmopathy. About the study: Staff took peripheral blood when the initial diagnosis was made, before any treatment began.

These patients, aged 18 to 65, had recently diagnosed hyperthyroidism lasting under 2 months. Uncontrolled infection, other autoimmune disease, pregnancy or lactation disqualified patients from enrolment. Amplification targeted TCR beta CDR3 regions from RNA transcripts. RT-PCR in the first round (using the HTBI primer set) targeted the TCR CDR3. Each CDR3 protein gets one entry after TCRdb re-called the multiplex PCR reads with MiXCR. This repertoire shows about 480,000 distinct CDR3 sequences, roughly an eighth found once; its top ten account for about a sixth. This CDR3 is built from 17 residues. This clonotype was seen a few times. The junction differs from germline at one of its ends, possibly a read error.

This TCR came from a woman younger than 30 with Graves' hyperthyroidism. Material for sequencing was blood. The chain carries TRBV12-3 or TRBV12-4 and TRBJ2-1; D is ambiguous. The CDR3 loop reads CASSPTTPSLSYNGQFF. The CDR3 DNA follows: TGTGCCAGCAGCCCGACCACCCCGTCCCTCTCCTACAATGGGCAGTTCTTC.